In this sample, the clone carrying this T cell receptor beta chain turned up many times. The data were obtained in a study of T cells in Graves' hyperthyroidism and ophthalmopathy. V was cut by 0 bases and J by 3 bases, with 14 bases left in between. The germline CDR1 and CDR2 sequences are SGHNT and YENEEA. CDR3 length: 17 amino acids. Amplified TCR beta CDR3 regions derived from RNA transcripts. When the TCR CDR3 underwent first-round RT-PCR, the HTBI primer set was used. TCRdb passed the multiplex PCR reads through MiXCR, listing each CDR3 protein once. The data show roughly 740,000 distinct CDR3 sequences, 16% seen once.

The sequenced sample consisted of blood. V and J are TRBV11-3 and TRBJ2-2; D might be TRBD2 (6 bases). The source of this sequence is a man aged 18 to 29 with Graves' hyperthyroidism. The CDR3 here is CASSLEEAGFDTGELFF. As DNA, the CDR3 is TGTGCCAGCAGCTTAGAGGAGGCGGGGTTCGACACCGGGGAGCTGTTTTTT.